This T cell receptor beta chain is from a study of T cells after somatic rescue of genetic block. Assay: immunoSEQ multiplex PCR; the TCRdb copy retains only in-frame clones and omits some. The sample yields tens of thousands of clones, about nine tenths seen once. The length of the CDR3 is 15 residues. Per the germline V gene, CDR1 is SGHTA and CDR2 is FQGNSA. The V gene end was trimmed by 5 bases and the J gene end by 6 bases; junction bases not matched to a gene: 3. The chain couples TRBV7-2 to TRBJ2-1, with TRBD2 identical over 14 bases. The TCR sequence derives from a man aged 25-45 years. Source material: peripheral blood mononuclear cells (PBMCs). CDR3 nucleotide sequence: TGTGCCAGCAGCCGACTAGCGGGGGGGCCCAATGAGCAGTTCTTC. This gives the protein CASSRLAGGPNEQFF.